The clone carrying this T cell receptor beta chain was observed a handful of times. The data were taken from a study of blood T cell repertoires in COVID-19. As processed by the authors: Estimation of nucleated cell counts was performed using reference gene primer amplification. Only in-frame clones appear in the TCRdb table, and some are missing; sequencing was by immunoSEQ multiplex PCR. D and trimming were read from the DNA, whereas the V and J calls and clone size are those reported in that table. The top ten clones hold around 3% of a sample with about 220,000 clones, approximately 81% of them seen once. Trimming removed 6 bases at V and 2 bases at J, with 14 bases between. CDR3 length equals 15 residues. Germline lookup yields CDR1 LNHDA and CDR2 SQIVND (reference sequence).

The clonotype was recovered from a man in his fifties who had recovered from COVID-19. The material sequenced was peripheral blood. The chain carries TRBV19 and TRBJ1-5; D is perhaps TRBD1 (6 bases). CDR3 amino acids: CASSPFEGGNQPQHF. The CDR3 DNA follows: TGTGCCAGTAGCCCCTTCGAGGGGGGCAATCAGCCCCAGCATTTT.